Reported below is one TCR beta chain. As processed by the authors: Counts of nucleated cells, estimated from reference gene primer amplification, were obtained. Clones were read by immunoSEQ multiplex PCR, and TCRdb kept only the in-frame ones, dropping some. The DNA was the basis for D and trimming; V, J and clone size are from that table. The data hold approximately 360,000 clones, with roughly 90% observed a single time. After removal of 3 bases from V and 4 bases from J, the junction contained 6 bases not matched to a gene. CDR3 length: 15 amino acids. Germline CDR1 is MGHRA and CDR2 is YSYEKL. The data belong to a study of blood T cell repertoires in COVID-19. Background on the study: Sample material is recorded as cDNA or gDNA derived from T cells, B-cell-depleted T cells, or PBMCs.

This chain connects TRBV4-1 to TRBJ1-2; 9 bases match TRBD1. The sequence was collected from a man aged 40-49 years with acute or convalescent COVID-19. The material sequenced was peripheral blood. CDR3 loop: CASSQPGQGIYGYTF. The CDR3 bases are TGCGCCAGCAGCCAGCCGGGACAGGGTATCTATGGCTACACCTTC.